The clone carrying this T cell receptor beta chain was recorded at least ten times. Its antigen remains unknown. Using its own MiXCR run on the RT-PCR reads, TCRdb lists one record per CDR3 protein. The table has about 570,000 distinct CDR3 sequences, about 10% seen once. These data come from a study of response to subunit inactivated influenza vaccine. Study outcomes and limitations: That few new T cells are recruited by each seasonal influenza vaccination was the authors' suggestion.

The CDR3 is 15 residues long. Per the germline V gene, CDR1 is SEHNR and CDR2 is FQNEAQ (reference sequence). V lost 6 bases and J lost 3; bases outside the gene matches: 9. The sample in question was PBMCs from blood, obtained on the day of vaccination. The receptor's source is a man aged 45-65 years who received an inactivated influenza vaccine. The chain uses TRBV7-9 and TRBJ2-3; 7 nucleotides align to TRBD1. The CDR3 here is CASRGTQDRTDTQYF. The DNA of the CDR3 is TGTGCCAGCAGAGGTACCCAGGACAGGACAGATACGCAGTATTTT.